Below are 23 T cell receptor beta chains sequenced from a single sample in a study of blood T cell repertoires in COVID-19. Measured with immunoSEQ multiplex PCR; TCRdb has only the in-frame clones, and not every one. The repertoire holds 270,000 or so clones, around 83% seen once, with under 8% in the top ten. Input material: PBMCs or T cells enriched from blood (not recorded which). The receptor source for this set is a woman in her forties or fifties who had been exposed to COVID-19.

The gene calls are TRBV3-1 (or the pseudogene TRBV3-2) and TRBJ1-6, with D possibly TRBD1 on 6 matching bases. The CDR3 is 15 amino acids. Germline values: CDR1 LGHDT, CDR2 YNNKEL (reference sequence). Trimming left V 5 bases short and J 10 bases short, with 18 bases between. The CDR3: CASSAQGQGISPLHF. The CDR3 coding sequence is TGTGCCAGCAGCGCCCAGGGGCAGGGGATATCACCCCTCCACTTT.

The rearrangement uses TRBV25-1 and TRBJ1-4, with D unclear. The CDR3 runs to 13 residues. Germline CDR1 and CDR2: MGHDK and SYGVNS. Trimming cost V 1 base and J 10 bases, with 10 bases left between them. DNA of the CDR3: TGTGCCAGCAGTGAATTGGAGCCATTAAAACTGTTTTTT. It translates to CASSELEPLKLFF.

This clone showed up just once. J is TRBJ2-1 and V is TRBV9, with 9 nucleotides matching TRBD2. This CDR3 has 15 amino acids. Per germline, CDR1 SGDLS and CDR2 YYNGEE. The V and J ends lost 3 bases and 6 bases, in that order; junction bases with no gene match: 7. CDR3 in amino acids: CASSAGTSRSNEQFF. For the CDR3, the DNA is TGTGCCAGCAGCGCCGGGACTAGCCGAAGCAATGAGCAGTTCTTC.

The chain recombines TRBV9 with TRBJ1-1, with no clear D. From germline, CDR1 is SGDLS and CDR2 YYNGEE. The V and J ends lost 4 bases and 3 bases respectively, with 10 bases between them. The CDR3 has 13 amino acids. The CDR3 coding sequence is TGTGCCAGCAGCAGTAGTATTGACACTGAAGCTTTCTTT. Translated: CASSSSIDTEAFF.

The chain has TRBV19 and TRBJ2-1; weak D call: TRBD1 (5 bases). Per germline, CDR1 LNHDA and CDR2 SQIVND (reference sequence). V dropped 4 bases and J dropped 6 bases, with 13 bases sitting between them. CDR3 length equals 14 residues. The CDR3 nucleotides read TGTGCCAGTAGTAAGCCAGGGTGGTCCAATGAGCAGTTCTTC. It specifies CASSKPGWSNEQFF. The complete variable domain, with remaining parts taken from reference TRBV19 and TRBJ2-1, reads DGGITQSPKYLFRKEGQNVTLSCEQNLNHDAMYWYRQDPGQGLRLIYYSQIVNDFQKGDIAEGYSVSREKKESFPLTVTSAQKNPTAFYLCASSKPGWSNEQFFGPGTRLTVL.

This sequence joins TRBV2 and TRBJ2-3, with TRBD2 as a possible D gene (7 bases). This CDR3 spans 12 amino acids. V was cut by 7 bases and J by 6 bases, with 11 bases left in between. The germline V gene encodes CDR1 SNHLY and CDR2 FYNNEI. The CDR3 spells CASMGGPDTQYF. CDR3 DNA sequence: TGTGCCAGCATGGGGGGGCCGGATACGCAGTATTTT.

This clone was recorded once. The CDR3 does not end in the conserved phenylalanine or tryptophan, so this is likely a read error. The DNA is omitted, as the CDR3 cannot be located on it reliably, and the CDR3 follows TCRdb's listing. The V gene is TRBV21-1, the J gene TRBJ1-2; the table's D call, TRBD1, has no DNA check behind it. TRBV21-1 is labeled a pseudogene. The CDR3 is 8 residues long, counting both termini. This CDR3 reads CASSKGGL.

The chain recombines TRBV11-2 with TRBJ2-7; 8 bases are a match to TRBD2. In germline, CDR1 is SGHAT, CDR2 FQNNGV. This CDR3 comprises 15 residues. V shed 6 bases and J 3 bases; nucleotides not matched to a gene: 10. CDR3 coding DNA: TGTGCCAGCAGGGAGGAAGCGGGGGAGGGCTACGAGCAGTACTTC. This sequence encodes CASREEAGEGYEQYF.

The CDR3 sequence is CAWRFRGLGANVLTF. CDR3 nucleotide sequence: TGTGCCTGGAGATTCAGGGGTCTTGGGGCCAACGTCCTGACTTTC. V is TRBV30 and J is TRBJ2-6; D possibly corresponds to TRBD1 (6 bases). The germline CDR1 and CDR2 sequences are GTSNPN and SVGIG (reference sequence). V lost 3 bases, J lost 3 bases, and 12 bases lay in between. The CDR3 is 15 residues long.

This rearrangement joins TRBV5-6 to TRBJ2-2, with 8 bases fitting TRBD1. Germline V CDR1 and CDR2: SGHDT, YYEEEE. This CDR3 has 14 residues. With V trimmed by 4 bases and J by 5 bases, 4 bases remained unmatched. CDR3 nucleotides: TGTGCCAGCAGCGCAGGGGGCAGAACCGGGGAGCTGTTTTTT. Its protein is CASSAGGRTGELFF. Using reference TRBV5-6 and TRBJ2-2 for the parts outside the CDR3, the full variable domain is DAGVTQSPTHLIKTRGQQVTLRCSPKSGHDTVSWYQQALGQGPQFIFQYYEEEERQRGNFPDRFSGHQFPNYSSELNVNALLLGDSALYLCASSAGGRTGELFFGEGSRLTVL.

The CDR3 is CASSSGQGVEPQHF. CDR3 DNA sequence: TGTGCCAGCAGCTCGGGACAGGGAGTAGAGCCCCAGCATTTT. V usage is TRBV5-8 and J usage is TRBJ1-5; 9 nucleotides agree with TRBD1. The germline V gene encodes CDR1 SGHTS and CDR2 YDEGEE. Trimming removed 3 bases from V and 8 bases from J; junction bases left unmatched: 6. This CDR3 comprises 14 residues.

The J gene is TRBJ1-1, the V gene TRBV28; D unclear. The ends were cut back, 10 bases at V and 3 bases at J, with 15 bases in the middle. Per germline, CDR1 MDHEN and CDR2 SYDVKM. This CDR3 region has 13 residues. CDR3 residues: CATIQVMDTEAFF. The CDR3 DNA is TGTGCCACGATCCAGGTTATGGACACTGAAGCTTTCTTT.

The chain uses TRBV29-1 and TRBJ1-2, with D possibly TRBD1 on 6 matching bases. Per germline, CDR1 SQVTM and CDR2 ANQGSEA. The CDR3 has 11 residues. The ends were cut back, 7 bases at V and 8 bases at J, with 14 bases in the middle. CDR3 sequence (DNA): TGCAGCGGCCTGACAGGTAGCGGCTACACCTTC. It yields the protein CSGLTGSGYTF.

The chain has TRBV29-1 and TRBJ1-4, with TRBD1 matching 7 bases. There are 14 residues in the CDR3. The V gene's germline CDR1 is SQVTM and CDR2 ANQGSEA. The J segment lost 4 bases and the V segment lost 2 bases, leaving 4 bases of the junction unmatched. The CDR3 nucleotides read TGCAGCGTTGAACAGGGGGAGCATAATGAAAAACTGTTTTTT. Its translation: CSVEQGEHNEKLFF.

Worth noting for this clone: In the same sample, other DNA sequences code for this CDR3. V is TRBV5-1 and J is TRBJ2-3; no clear D gene. This CDR3 is built from 14 residues. CDR1 and CDR2 (germline): SGHRS, YFSETQ. V was shortened by 0 bases and J by 3 bases, with 8 bases between the two germline ends. The CDR3 nucleotides read TGCGCCAGCAGCTTGGCTCCGGGTACAGATACGCAGTATTTT. Translation: CASSLAPGTDTQYF.

The genes are TRBV6-1 and TRBJ1-1, with D hard to call. Looked up from germline, CDR1 is MNHNS and CDR2 is SASEGT. V dropped 1 base and J dropped 5 bases, with 17 bases sitting between them. CDR3 length equals 16 residues. The CDR3 coding sequence is TGTGCCAGCAGTGAAGGATATCCGCCACGGAGAACTGAAGCTTTCTTT. Protein product: CASSEGYPPRRTEAFF.

The rearrangement uses TRBV2 and TRBJ2-7, with 9 positions matching TRBD1. Trimming removed 4 bases from V and 3 bases from J; junction bases left unmatched: 1. Germline V lookup: CDR1 SNHLY, CDR2 FYNNEI. This CDR3 contains 13 residues. CDR3 in DNA: TGTGCCAGCAGTGGGGACAGGGTCTACGAGCAGTACTTC. The encoded protein is CASSGDRVYEQYF.

The rearrangement links TRBV5-1 to TRBJ1-5; a weak D match, TRBD1 (5 bases). V gave up 0 bases and J gave up 5 bases, with 12 bases separating them. The CDR3 contains 15 residues. Germline CDR1 SGHRS, CDR2 YFSETQ. The CDR3 spells CASSLDWGGDQPQHF. The CDR3 coding sequence is TGCGCCAGCAGCTTGGACTGGGGAGGGGATCAGCCCCAGCATTTT. Full variable domain (missing parts from reference TRBV5-1 and TRBJ1-5): KAGVTQTPRYLIKTRGQQVTLSCSPISGHRSVSWYQQTPGQGLQFLFEYFSETQRNKGNFPGRFSGRQFSNSRSEMNVSTLELGDSALYLCASSLDWGGDQPQHFGDGTRLSIL.

The V and J genes are TRBV28 and TRBJ1-6, with TRBD1 matching over 9 bases. Per the germline V gene, CDR1 is MDHEN and CDR2 is SYDVKM. V shed 2 bases, J shed 8 bases, and the junction held 10 bases outside the gene matches. The CDR3 contains 17 residues. CDR3 loop: CASSLLQGAPKYSPLHF. Here the CDR3 DNA reads TGTGCCAGCAGTTTACTACAGGGGGCCCCGAAATATTCACCCCTCCACTTT.

The table lists this clone with a few counts. This chain connects TRBV30 to TRBJ1-1; D perhaps matches TRBD1 (6 bases). This CDR3 is built from 11 residues. V was clipped by 5 bases and J by 5 bases, with 9 bases between them. CDR1 is GTSNPN, CDR2 SVGIG, per germline (reference sequence). The CDR3 loop is CAWRQGTEAFF. In DNA form, the CDR3 reads TGTGCCTGGCGTCAGGGGACTGAAGCTTTCTTT.

The CDR3 DNA reads TGTGCCAGTAGATCCCAGGGCAGGATCACTGAAGCTTTCTTT. Translating it yields CASRSQGRITEAFF. V usage is TRBV19 and J usage is TRBJ1-1, with D possibly TRBD1 on 5 matching bases. Per germline, CDR1 LNHDA and CDR2 SQIVND (reference sequence). V was cut by 6 bases and J by 4 bases, with 15 bases left in between. The length of the CDR3 is 14 residues.

The gene calls are TRBV9 and TRBJ2-3; 8 nucleotides line up with TRBD1. After removal of 0 bases from V and 11 bases from J, the junction contained 5 bases not matched to a gene. Germline CDR1 SGDLS, CDR2 YYNGEE. CDR3 size: 13 residues. For the CDR3, the DNA is TGTGCCAGCAGCGTAGACGGACAGGGTAGGCAGTATTTT. This gives the protein CASSVDGQGRQYF.

The rearrangement uses TRBV28 and TRBJ1-2; no clear D gene. Trimming shortened V by 6 bases and J by 3 bases, and 8 bases separated the two germline ends. The CDR3 consists of 12 residues. Germline V CDR1 and CDR2: MDHEN, SYDVKM. The CDR3 spells CASRSPYYGYTF. CDR3 in DNA: TGTGCCAGCAGAAGCCCTTACTATGGCTACACCTTC.